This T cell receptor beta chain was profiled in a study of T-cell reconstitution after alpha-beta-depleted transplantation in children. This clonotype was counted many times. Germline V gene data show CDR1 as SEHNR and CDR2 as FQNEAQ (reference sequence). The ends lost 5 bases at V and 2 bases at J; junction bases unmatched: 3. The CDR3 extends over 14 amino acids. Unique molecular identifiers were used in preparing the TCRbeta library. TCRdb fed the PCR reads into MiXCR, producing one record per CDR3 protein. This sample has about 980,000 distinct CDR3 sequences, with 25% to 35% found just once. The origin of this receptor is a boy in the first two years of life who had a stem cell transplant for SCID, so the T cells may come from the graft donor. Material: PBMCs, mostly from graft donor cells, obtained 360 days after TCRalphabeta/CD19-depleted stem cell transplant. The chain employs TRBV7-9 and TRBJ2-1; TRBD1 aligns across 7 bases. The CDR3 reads CASSVDRPYNEQFF. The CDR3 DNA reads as TGTGCCAGCAGCGTGGACAGGCCCTACAATGAGCAGTTCTTC.